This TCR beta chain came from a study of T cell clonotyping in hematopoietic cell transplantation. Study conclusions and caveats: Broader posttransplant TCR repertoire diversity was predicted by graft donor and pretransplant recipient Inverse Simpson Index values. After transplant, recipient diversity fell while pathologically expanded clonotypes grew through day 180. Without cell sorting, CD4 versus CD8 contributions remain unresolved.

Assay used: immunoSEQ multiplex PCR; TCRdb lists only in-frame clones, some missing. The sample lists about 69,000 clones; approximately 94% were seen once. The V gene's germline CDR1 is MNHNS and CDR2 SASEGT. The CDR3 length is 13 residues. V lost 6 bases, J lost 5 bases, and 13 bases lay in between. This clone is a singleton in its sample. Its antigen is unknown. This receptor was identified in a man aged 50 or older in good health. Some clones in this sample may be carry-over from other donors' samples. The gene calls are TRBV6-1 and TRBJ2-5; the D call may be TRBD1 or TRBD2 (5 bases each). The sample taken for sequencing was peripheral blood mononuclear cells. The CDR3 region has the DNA TGTGCCAGCAGCCGGGACCACATGGAGACCCAGTACTTC. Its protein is CASSRDHMETQYF.